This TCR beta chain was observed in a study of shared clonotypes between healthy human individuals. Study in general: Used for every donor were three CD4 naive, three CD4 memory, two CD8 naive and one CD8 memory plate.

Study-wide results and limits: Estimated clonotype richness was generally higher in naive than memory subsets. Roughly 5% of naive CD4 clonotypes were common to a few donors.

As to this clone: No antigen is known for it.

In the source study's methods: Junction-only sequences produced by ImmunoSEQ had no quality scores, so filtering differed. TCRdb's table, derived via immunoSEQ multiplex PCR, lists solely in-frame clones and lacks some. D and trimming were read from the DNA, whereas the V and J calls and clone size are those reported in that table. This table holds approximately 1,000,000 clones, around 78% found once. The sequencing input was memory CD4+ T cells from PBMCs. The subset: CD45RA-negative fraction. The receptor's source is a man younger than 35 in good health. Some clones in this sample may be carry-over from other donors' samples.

In nucleotides, the CDR3 is TGTGCCAGCAGTTCATCTAGCGGGAGCACCGGGGAGCTGTTTTTT. This translates into CASSSSSGSTGELFF. V and J are TRBV28 and TRBJ2-2; 10 nucleotides agree with TRBD2. The germline CDR1 and CDR2 sequences are MDHEN and SYDVKM. CDR3 length equals 15 residues. J was trimmed by 4 bases and V by 4 bases; bases with no gene match: 3.